Included here is one T cell receptor beta chain sequence, with context. Which antigen it targets is not known. Base qualities are not provided; no much larger clone lies one nucleotide away. Enrolling through a virtual design, the prospective study's participants ranged in age from roughly 18 to 95 years and lived across 24 United States geographic areas. In the prospective study, participants were assigned to cohorts based on the clinical history participants reported in a screening survey and a study questionnaire. ImmuneRACE Cohort 3 recovered participants were defined by two consecutive negative NP/OP PCR tests, healthcare professional clearance, or symptom resolution. Mobile phlebotomists in the prospective study collected whole blood, serum and a nasopharyngeal or oropharyngeal swab from every participant. Additional blood draws and questionnaires over an approximately two-month period could optionally be provided by prospective study participants. Before DNA extraction, blood samples from the prospective study were shipped at room temperature or frozen.

This record comes from a study of blood T cell repertoires in COVID-19 (TCRdb year 2020). Turning to the overall study: Samples covering the acute and convalescent phases of COVID-19 were provided by collaborators in the United States, Italy and Spain. Where HLA class I and class II types were available, the types were taken from metadata supplied by the sample provider, not from assay-based typing. The material from the prospective study consisted of cDNA or gDNA derived from T cells, B-cell-depleted T cells, or PBMCs. Subjects who had been exposed to COVID-19, were actively infected with it, or had recovered from it provided the deeply sampled blood TCRbeta repertoires that made up the dataset. Sample metadata almost always included a de-identified subject ID, COVID-19 status, age in years and sex. Samples were obtained from the ongoing ImmuneRACE study (first 160 participants) and from approximately 1,200 subjects provided by 6 global collaborators. The repertoires were made available in a free public database intended to serve as a resource for research on the immune response to SARS-CoV-2. Study-wide findings and limitations: Clinical and demographic metadata were provided uncurated, with the amount varying by source and participant.

TCRbeta CDR3 regions were amplified from genomic DNA by means of the immunoSEQ Assay, a bias-controlled multiplex PCR. In the original analysis: Within the assay, amplification of reference gene primers was used to estimate how many nucleated cells each sample contained. Sequence reads were collapsed and filtered to measure the absolute abundance of every unique TCRbeta CDR3 rearrangement. Productive Simpson clonality was computed per sample as the square root of Simpson's diversity index over productive rearrangements. As stored in TCRdb, this immuneACCESS dataset retains in-frame rearrangements with V and J assigned. A fraction of the clones does not appear; measured against another copy, unresolved V genes explain less than half of the discrepancy, and the remainder lacks a known reason. V, J and clone size derive from that table, while D and trimming were established from the DNA sequence. The sample table shows over 250,000 clones, and approximately 86% are seen once. The ten largest clonotypes hold under 3% of the sample.

Reading the germline V gene gives CDR1 MGHDK and CDR2 SYGVNS. Trimming removed 1 base from V and 4 bases from J, leaving 10 bases between the germline ends. Inclusive of the bounding cysteine and phenylalanine, the CDR3 is 14 residues long. This entry keeps only the CDR3 DNA: 42 bases, framed from base 1. The rearranged segments are TRBV25-1 and TRBJ1-2, with a tentative D gene TRBD1 over 5 matching bases. The TCR comes from a woman between 18 and 30 years old who had recovered from COVID-19. Material: PBMCs or T cells enriched from blood (not recorded which). The bases read TGTGCCAGCAGTGAATCGGGCAGGGCCTATGGCTACACCTTC. Its translation reads: CASSESGRAYGYTF.